This T cell receptor beta chain was sequenced in a study of identical twins. As regards this clonotype: The antigen remains undetermined.

From the 5' RACE reads, TCRdb called clonotypes with MiXCR, one entry per CDR3 protein. The sample lists around 510,000 distinct CDR3 sequences; around an eighth were seen once. General study findings and limits: Because invariant MAIT and iNKT cells could be present, zero-insertion analyses could be partly confounded. Conclusions relied on cross-sectional statistical analysis, not following the same donors. Sequences that were out-of-frame, alpha and twin-shared displayed an excess of low generation probability.

Losses at the gene ends were 6 bases for V and 5 bases for J; bases not matched to a gene: 15. The CDR3 extends over 17 amino acids. Germline CDR1 and CDR2: MDHEN and SYDVKM. These data were also reused for a study on yellow fever vaccine responses in identical twins. According to that study: Twins reportedly showed a vaccine T cell response that seemed partly convergent and partly personalized.

This receptor was taken from a woman aged 18-30 years in good health. The J gene is TRBJ2-2, the V gene TRBV28, with TRBD2 matching over 7 bases. Sample: CD4+ T cells sorted from blood. The CDR3 loop is CASSLRGVMRDTGELFF. The CDR3 region has the DNA TGTGCCAGCAGCCTACGGGGGGTGATGAGGGATACCGGGGAGCTGTTTTTT. The full variable domain, in which reference TRBV28 and TRBJ2-2 provide the parts outside the CDR3, is DVKVTQSSRYLVKRTGEKVFLECVQDMDHENMFWYRQDPGLGLRLIYFSYDVKMKEKGDIPEGYSVSREKKERFSLILESASTNQTSMYLCASSLRGVMRDTGELFFGEGSRLTVL.